These 21 T cell receptor beta chains were sequenced from one sample in a study of cytomegalovirus exposure and HLA in healthy donors. Primers included in the PCR were 60 Vbeta and 13 Jbeta primers. Sequencing used immunoSEQ multiplex PCR; TCRdb keeps in-frame clones, though not all of them. In the table there are some 190,000 clones, roughly 75% of which are singletons. Material for sequencing was PBMCs. The receptors shown here come from a woman in her 30s in good health and CMV-seronegative.

The chain combines TRBV5-1 with TRBJ1-1; TRBD1 matches 7 bases. V was clipped by 4 bases and J by 0 bases; unmatched bases: 12. The germline gives CDR1 SGHRS, CDR2 YFSETQ. This CDR3 region has 17 residues. The CDR3 sequence is CASSLLPTGRVNTEAFF. The CDR3 DNA reads as TGCGCCAGCAGCCTACTACCGACAGGGCGCGTGAACACTGAAGCTTTCTTT.

This chain joins TRBV2 and TRBJ1-1; D is undetermined. Germline loops: CDR1 SNHLY, CDR2 FYNNEI. The CDR3 contains 14 residues. V was cut by 6 bases and J by 0 bases, with 11 bases left in between. The chain's CDR3 is CASRRIDMNTEAFF. The CDR3 nucleotides read TGTGCCAGCAGGCGTATTGACATGAACACTGAAGCTTTCTTT.

The chain employs TRBV6-5 and TRBJ2-7; TRBD2 is a possible D gene (6 bases). Deletions cut 2 bases from V and 0 bases from J, with 8 bases between. The CDR3 extends over 14 amino acids. Germline V gene sequence: CDR1 MNHEY, CDR2 SVGAGI. CDR3 region: CASSYRGSSYEQYF. The CDR3 DNA is TGTGCCAGCAGTTACCGGGGGTCCTCCTACGAGCAGTACTTC.

This chain uses TRBV9 with TRBJ1-1; 9 bases map to TRBD1. The germline CDR1 and CDR2 sequences are SGDLS and YYNGEE. V lost 2 bases and J lost 5; bases outside the gene matches: 4. The CDR3 runs to 14 residues. The CDR3 region has the DNA TGTGCCAGCAGCGTTTCCGGGACAGGGACTGAAGCTTTCTTT. Translated, it gives CASSVSGTGTEAFF. The variable domain in full, completed from reference TRBV9 and TRBJ1-1, reads DSGVTQTPKHLITATGQRVTLRCSPRSGDLSVYWYQQSLDQGLQFLIQYYNGEERAKGNILERFSAQQFPDLHSELNLSSLELGDSALYFCASSVSGTGTEAFFGQGTRLTVV.

The V gene is TRBV9, the J gene TRBJ1-3; 11 nucleotides line up with TRBD1. There are 17 residues in the CDR3. V was clipped by 0 bases and J by 2 bases; unmatched bases: 4. CDR1 SGDLS and CDR2 YYNGEE come from the germline V gene. CDR3 amino acids: CASSVGGGQGAGNTIYF. The CDR3 nucleotides read TGTGCCAGCAGCGTAGGAGGGGGACAGGGGGCTGGAAACACCATATATTTT.

The J gene is TRBJ1-5, the V gene TRBV5-5; possibly TRBD1 for D (5 bases). CDR1 is SGHKS and CDR2 is YYEKEE in the germline V gene (reference sequence). There are 16 residues in the CDR3. V lost 0 bases, J lost 7 bases, and 17 bases lay in between. CDR3 residues: CASSLVGGVVWQPQHF. DNA for the CDR3: TGTGCCAGCAGCTTGGTCGGAGGGGTGGTTTGGCAGCCCCAGCATTTT.

The chain recombines TRBV4-2 with TRBJ1-5; 7 nucleotides line up with TRBD1. Germline values: CDR1 LGHNA, CDR2 YNFKEQ. The CDR3 is 15 amino acids. J lost 5 bases, V lost 1 base, and 5 bases had no gene match. The CDR3 loop is CASSQATGVDQPQHF. In DNA form, the CDR3 reads TGTGCCAGCAGCCAAGCAACAGGGGTGGATCAGCCCCAGCATTTT.

The rearrangement uses TRBV7-9 and TRBJ1-2; 7 bases are shared with TRBD1. CDR3 length: 15 amino acids. V lost 1 base and J lost 4; bases outside the gene matches: 6. Germline-derived CDR1 and CDR2 are SEHNR and FQNEAQ (reference sequence). Here the CDR3 DNA reads TGTGCCAGCAGCTTAGGTCAGGGGGGTCTCTATGGCTACACCTTC. Residues: CASSLGQGGLYGYTF.

The rearrangement uses TRBV7-6 and TRBJ2-1; 8 bases match TRBD2. This CDR3 has 17 residues. The J segment lost 0 bases and the V segment lost 2 bases, leaving 6 bases of the junction unmatched. Germline V lookup: CDR1 SGHVS, CDR2 FNYEAQ. The CDR3 DNA follows: TGTGCCAGCAGCTTAAGGGCTAGCGGGTTCTCCTACAATGAGCAGTTCTTC. Residues: CASSLRASGFSYNEQFF.

The CDR3 DNA follows: TGTGCCAGCAGCCCAGGGAACACTGAAGCTTTCTTT. This sequence encodes CASSPGNTEAFF. The chain recombines TRBV5-5 with TRBJ1-1, with D unclear. The CDR3 is 12 amino acids. V was trimmed by 4 bases and J by 1 base, leaving 5 bases between them. The germline V gene has CDR1 SGHKS and CDR2 YYEKEE (reference sequence).

The gene calls are TRBV5-1 and TRBJ1-5; D perhaps matches TRBD1 (6 bases). V was trimmed by 0 bases and J by 6 bases, leaving 13 bases between them. CDR1 SGHRS and CDR2 YFSETQ come from the germline V gene. CDR3 length equals 15 residues. This chain's CDR3 is CASSLEGEGGQPQHF. The DNA of the CDR3 is TGCGCCAGCAGCTTGGAAGGGGAGGGGGGTCAGCCCCAGCATTTT.

The rearrangement uses TRBV6-5 and TRBJ1-1; D is perhaps TRBD1 (6 bases). Germline CDR1 MNHEY, CDR2 SVGAGI. This CDR3 spans 11 amino acids. Between the trimmed V and J ends, which lost 7 bases and 3 bases, there was a span of 6 bases. CDR3 DNA: TGTGCCAGCAAGGGGGACACTGAAGCTTTCTTT. It codes for CASKGDTEAFF.

The V and J genes are TRBV10-3 and TRBJ1-1; a weak D match, TRBD1 (6 bases). Germline V gene data show CDR1 as ENHRY and CDR2 as SYGVKD. This CDR3 spans 15 amino acids. V was shortened by 11 bases and J by 5 bases, with 24 bases between the two germline ends. In DNA form, the CDR3 reads TGTGCCGCCGCTAAAAACAGGGAATTGGGGACTGAAGCTTTCTTT. Residues: CAAAKNRELGTEAFF.

The J gene is TRBJ2-3, the V gene TRBV5-1; 16 nucleotides line up with TRBD2. The CDR3 covers 18 residues. After removal of 5 bases from V and 6 bases from J, the junction contained 12 bases not matched to a gene. The germline V gene has CDR1 SGHRS and CDR2 YFSETQ. The CDR3 loop is CASRKGLAGGQSTDTQYF. The CDR3 DNA follows: TGCGCCAGCAGAAAGGGACTAGCGGGGGGGCAGTCCACCGATACGCAGTATTTT.

In its sample, this clone was seen a few times. The rearrangement links TRBV27 to TRBJ2-1; D is perhaps TRBD1 (5 bases). V lost 6 bases, J lost 2 bases, and 14 bases lay in between. Germline loops: CDR1 MNHEY, CDR2 SMNVEV (reference sequence). The CDR3 has 15 residues. As DNA, the CDR3 is TGTGCCAGCAGCACAGGTGAATGGGCCTACAATGAGCAGTTCTTC. This translates into CASSTGEWAYNEQFF.

V usage is TRBV2 and J usage is TRBJ1-6; tentatively, D is TRBD1 (6 bases). The CDR3 totals 15 residues. V lost 11 bases, J lost 0 bases, and 14 bases lay in between. Germline-derived CDR1 and CDR2 are SNHLY and FYNNEI. For the CDR3, the DNA is TGTGCCGGAACCGGACAGAGCTCCTATAATTCACCCCTCCACTTT. Protein: CAGTGQSSYNSPLHF.

This chain's CDR3 is CASGRGTGETGELFF. In DNA, the CDR3 is TGTGCCTCGGGCCGGGGGACAGGGGAGACAGGCGAGCTGTTTTTT. This chain links TRBV7-3 with TRBJ2-2; 10 nucleotides align to TRBD1. The CDR3 extends over 15 amino acids. V shed 11 bases and J 11 bases; nucleotides not matched to a gene: 17. CDR1 is SGHTA and CDR2 is FQGTGA in the germline V gene.

The chain joins TRBV9 to TRBJ1-5, with 9 nucleotides matching TRBD1. The V gene end was trimmed by 1 base and the J gene end by 7 bases; junction bases not matched to a gene: 0. CDR1 is SGDLS, CDR2 YYNGEE, per germline. There are 13 residues in the CDR3. As DNA, the CDR3 is TGTGCCAGCAGCGTAACAGGGGGCCAGCCCCAGCATTTT. Its translation is CASSVTGGQPQHF.

As for this clone: The conserved closing phenylalanine or tryptophan is absent in this CDR3, likely reflecting a read error. This chain joins TRBV4-2 and TRBJ2-7; maybe TRBD2 (6 bases). CDR1 is LGHNA and CDR2 is YNFKEQ in the germline V gene. The length of the CDR3 is 14 residues. Trimming shortened V by 1 base and J by 4 bases, and 11 bases separated the two germline ends. The chain's CDR3 is CASSQGEAGYEQYL. CDR3 nucleotide sequence: TGTGCCAGCAGCCAAGGAGAGGCGGGGTACGAGCAGTACCTC.

This CDR3 reads CASSPPGQGRTEAFF. The CDR3 DNA reads as TGTGCCAGCTCACCACCGGGGCAGGGGAGAACTGAAGCTTTCTTT. The V call is TRBV18, the J call TRBJ1-1; TRBD1 might be the D (6 bases). Trimming pared 0 bases from V and 5 bases from J, leaving 13 bases between. There are 15 residues in the CDR3. The V gene's germline CDR1 is KGHSH and CDR2 LQKENI.

V usage is TRBV6-1 and J usage is TRBJ1-1; D is possibly TRBD1 (6 bases). The CDR3 totals 11 residues. Germline values: CDR1 MNHNS, CDR2 SASEGT. V was pared by 6 bases and J by 9 bases, with 11 bases between. For the CDR3, the DNA is TGTGCCAGCAGGGTTACAGGGAAAGCTTTCTTT. Protein: CASRVTGKAFF.